What follows are 20 T cell receptor beta chains derived from one specimen sequenced in a study of blood T cell repertoires in COVID-19. The repertoire was sequenced with immunoSEQ multiplex PCR; TCRdb's copy has only in-frame clones and lacks some. The table records about 54,000 clones, around 81% of them present only once. The material sequenced was peripheral blood. Receptors were obtained from a woman aged 55-70 years with acute or convalescent COVID-19.

This clone was found a few times. This chain uses TRBV5-4 with TRBJ1-2; 12 bases agree with TRBD1. The CDR3 runs 16 residues. The germline CDR1 and CDR2 sequences are SGHNT and YYREEE (reference sequence). The V segment lost 0 bases and the J segment 8 bases; nucleotides outside the gene matches: 8. The CDR3 DNA sequence: TGTGCCAGCAGCTTGGGGGGGACAGGGGGCGTACTCGGCTACACCTTC. As protein: CASSLGGTGGVLGYTF.

In nucleotides, the CDR3 is TGTGCCTGGAGTATATTTACAGGGCCCTACAATGAGCAGTTCTTC. It encodes CAWSIFTGPYNEQFF. This chain uses TRBV30 with TRBJ2-1, with D perhaps TRBD1 (6 bases). V was pared by 2 bases and J by 2 bases, with 13 bases between. CDR1 and CDR2 (germline): GTSNPN, SVGIG (reference sequence). This CDR3 contains 15 residues.

The gene calls are TRBV19 and TRBJ1-5, with TRBD1 matching 8 bases. There are 13 residues in the CDR3. J lost 7 bases, V lost 7 bases, and 6 bases had no gene match. The germline CDR1 and CDR2 sequences are LNHDA and SQIVND (reference sequence). CDR3 in amino acids: CASKDREVQPQHF. Written as DNA, the CDR3 is TGTGCCAGTAAGGACAGGGAGGTCCAGCCCCAGCATTTT.

This clone was seen a few times. This rearrangement joins TRBV2 to TRBJ2-1, with TRBD1 as a possible D gene (6 bases). The CDR3 totals 15 residues. The germline CDR1 and CDR2 sequences are SNHLY and FYNNEI. Trimming stripped 4 bases from V and 0 bases from J, with 10 bases between. The CDR3 region is CASSVDSSSYNEQFF. Written as DNA, the CDR3 is TGTGCCAGCAGTGTGGACAGTAGCTCCTACAATGAGCAGTTCTTC.

J is TRBJ2-6 and V is TRBV11-2, with TRBD2 matching over 10 bases. The V gene's germline CDR1 is SGHAT and CDR2 FQNNGV. V lost 5 bases to trimming and J lost 0 bases; unmatched junction nucleotides: 7. The CDR3 sequence is 18 residues long. CDR3 sequence: CASSPRTSGLSGANVLTF. In DNA form, the CDR3 reads TGTGCCAGCAGCCCGAGGACTAGCGGTCTCTCTGGGGCCAACGTCCTGACTTTC.

V usage is TRBV18 and J usage is TRBJ2-1; TRBD1 matches at 9 bases. This CDR3 is 15 amino acids long. V gave up 2 bases and J gave up 6 bases; unmatched junction bases: 5. CDR1 and CDR2 (germline): KGHSH, LQKENI. Here the CDR3 reads CASSPTGQGGNEQFF. In DNA form, the CDR3 reads TGTGCCAGCTCACCAACGGGACAGGGAGGCAATGAGCAGTTCTTC.

This sequence joins TRBV6-5 and TRBJ2-2; D is perhaps TRBD1 (6 bases). The germline CDR1 and CDR2 sequences are MNHEY and SVGAGI. V shed 3 bases and J shed 7 bases, with 15 bases lying between them. This CDR3 contains 15 residues. CDR3 protein: CASSYSYRAYGELFF. CDR3 nucleotide sequence: TGTGCCAGCAGTTATAGCTACAGGGCGTACGGGGAGCTGTTTTTT.

The gene calls are TRBV6-5 and TRBJ2-3; TRBD2 aligns across 9 bases. Germline values: CDR1 MNHEY, CDR2 SVGAGI. V lost 6 bases to trimming and J lost 6 bases; unmatched junction nucleotides: 7. The CDR3 loop spans 14 amino acids. CDR3 protein: CASSHSGGKDTQYF. CDR3 nucleotide sequence: TGTGCCAGCAGCCACAGCGGGGGGAAGGATACGCAGTATTTT.

This clone was detected once. V and J are TRBV11-2 and TRBJ2-2, with 7 nucleotides matching TRBD1. Germline CDR1 SGHAT, CDR2 FQNNGV. CDR3 length: 15 amino acids. V lost 5 bases, J lost 1 base, and 4 bases stayed unmatched. The DNA for the CDR3 is TGTGCCAGCAGCCCAAACAGGGGGAACACCGGGGAGCTGTTTTTT. It encodes CASSPNRGNTGELFF.

The chain recombines TRBV30 with TRBJ2-7, with TRBD1 matching over 8 bases. Germline trimming cut 3 bases from V and 4 bases from J; bases unmatched to any gene: 8. The CDR3 totals 14 residues. Germline V gene data show CDR1 as GTSNPN and CDR2 as SVGIG (reference sequence). The CDR3 region is CAWRRGQEKYEQYF. The DNA of the CDR3 is TGTGCCTGGAGGAGGGGACAGGAAAAGTACGAGCAGTACTTC.

This clone is classed as medium-sized. The chain joins TRBV11-2 to TRBJ1-3, with D hard to call. This CDR3 region has 14 residues. Germline CDR1 is SGHAT and CDR2 is FQNNGV. The CDR3 DNA reads as TGTGCGCTCGAGGGTAACCTCTCTGGAAACACCATATATTTT. Its translation: CALEGNLSGNTIYF.

V usage is TRBV12-3 or TRBV12-4 and J usage is TRBJ1-1; perhaps TRBD1 as D (6 bases). This CDR3 spans 13 amino acids. V was pared by 5 bases and J by 5 bases, with 12 bases between. As DNA, the CDR3 is TGTGCCAGCAGTCCACAGGGTTTGACTGAAGCTTTCTTT. It specifies CASSPQGLTEAFF.

This rearrangement joins TRBV19 to TRBJ2-7; the match to TRBD1 covers 8 bases. There are 19 residues in the CDR3. Germline CDR1 LNHDA, CDR2 SQIVND (reference sequence). V lost 11 bases, J lost 7 bases, and 31 bases stayed unmatched. CDR3 nucleotides: TGTGCCGAGCGACCCCGACGAACAGGACAGGGAAGGTGTGAGTGGGAGCAGTACTTC. Its protein product is CAERPRRTGQGRCEWEQYF.

The V gene is TRBV14, the J gene TRBJ2-3, with TRBD1 matching over 8 bases. The CDR3 spans 16 residues. Germline loops: CDR1 SGHDN, CDR2 FVKESK. Trimming at V came to 3 bases and at J to 2 bases, leaving 7 bases not matched to a gene. The CDR3 reads CASSQMRTGHTDTQYF. The CDR3 nucleotides are TGTGCCAGCAGCCAGATGCGGACAGGGCACACAGATACGCAGTATTTT. Filled out from reference TRBV14 and TRBJ2-3, the complete variable domain reads EAGVTQFPSHSVIEKGQTVTLRCDPISGHDNLYWYRRVMGKEIKFLLHFVKESKQDESGMPNNRFLAERTGGTYSTLKVQPAELEDSGVYFCASSQMRTGHTDTQYFGPGTRLTVL.

The V gene is TRBV6-5, the J gene TRBJ2-5; 8 bases match TRBD2. With 2 bases clipped from V and 3 bases from J, the junction kept 2 bases outside the gene matches. This CDR3 region has 14 residues. The germline V gene has CDR1 MNHEY and CDR2 SVGAGI. Here the CDR3 DNA reads TGTGCCAGCAGTTACCTAGCGGGCAAAGAGACCCAGTACTTC. It is translated as CASSYLAGKETQYF.

The rearrangement uses TRBV5-4 and TRBJ2-2, with 7 nucleotides matching TRBD2. V shed 2 bases and J 7 bases; nucleotides not matched to a gene: 5. Germline loops: CDR1 SGHNT, CDR2 YYREEE (reference sequence). The CDR3 is 14 residues long. The CDR3 region is CASSFGGTGGELFF. DNA for the CDR3: TGTGCCAGCAGCTTCGGGGGGACGGGCGGGGAGCTGTTTTTT.

This clone has only a few counts. The chain is built from TRBV19 and TRBJ1-5; 7 bases fit TRBD1. V dropped 7 bases and J dropped 1; count of bases not matched to a gene: 7. The CDR3 contains 15 residues. The germline CDR1 and CDR2 sequences are LNHDA and SQIVND (reference sequence). DNA for the CDR3: TGTGCCAGTACCAAGACAGGGTCCAGCAATCAGCCCCAGCATTTT. This gives the protein CASTKTGSSNQPQHF.

The chain is built from TRBV6-5 and TRBJ2-2, with 9 positions matching TRBD1. This CDR3 comprises 15 residues. With V trimmed by 4 bases and J by 6 bases, 6 bases remained unmatched. Germline lookup yields CDR1 MNHEY and CDR2 SVGAGI. CDR3 protein: CASSSWDRDAGELFF. For the CDR3, the DNA is TGTGCCAGCAGTTCATGGGACAGGGATGCCGGGGAGCTGTTTTTT.

The genes are TRBV18 and TRBJ1-1; 7 positions match TRBD1. The CDR3 is 16 residues long. The V gene's germline CDR1 is KGHSH and CDR2 LQKENI. Trimming took 3 bases from V and 6 from J; bases not matched to a gene: 13. CDR3 DNA: TGTGCCAGCTCACCGATCGAGGGGGCAGGTACGGCTGAAGCTTTCTTT. Amino acid sequence: CASSPIEGAGTAEAFF.

This clone was recorded only once. V is TRBV27 and J is TRBJ2-5, with TRBD2 identical over 11 bases. Losses at the gene ends were 0 bases for V and 3 bases for J; bases not matched to a gene: 9. Per the germline V gene, CDR1 is MNHEY and CDR2 is SMNVEV (reference sequence). The CDR3 is 18 amino acids. The CDR3 DNA is TGTGCCAGCAGTTTATCACCCACTAGCGGGGGATATAAAGAGACCCAGTACTTC. Protein sequence: CASSLSPTSGGYKETQYF.